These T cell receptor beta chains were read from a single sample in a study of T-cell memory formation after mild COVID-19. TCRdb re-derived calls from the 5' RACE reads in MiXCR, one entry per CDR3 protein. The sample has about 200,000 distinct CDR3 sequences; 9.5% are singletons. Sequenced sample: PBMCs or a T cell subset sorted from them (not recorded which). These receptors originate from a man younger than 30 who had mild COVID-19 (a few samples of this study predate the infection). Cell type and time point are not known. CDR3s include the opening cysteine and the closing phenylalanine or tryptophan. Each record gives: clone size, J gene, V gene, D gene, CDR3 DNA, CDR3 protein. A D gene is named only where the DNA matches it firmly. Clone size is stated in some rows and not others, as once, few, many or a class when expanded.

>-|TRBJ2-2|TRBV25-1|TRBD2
TGTGCCAGCAGTGAATTCCCAGGGAGGGGCACCGGGGAGCTGTTTTTT
CASSEFPGRGTGELFF
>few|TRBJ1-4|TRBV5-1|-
TGCGCCAGCAGCCGCACAGGGTTTGGTGAAAAACTGTTTTTT
CASSRTGFGEKLFF
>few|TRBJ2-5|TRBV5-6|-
TGTGCCAGCAGCTTGCGGTCTGAAGAGACCCAGTACTTC
CASSLRSEETQYF
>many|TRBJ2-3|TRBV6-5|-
TGTGCCAGCAGACAGGCTAGCACAGATACGCAGTATTTT
CASRQASTDTQYF
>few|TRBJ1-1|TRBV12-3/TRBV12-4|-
TGTGCCAGCAGTTTAAGGATTCGTGGCACTGAAGCTTTCTTT
CASSLRIRGTEAFF
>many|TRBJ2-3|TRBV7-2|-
TGTGCCAGCAGCTTGGGACTGTATGGAACAGATACGCAGTATTTT
CASSLGLYGTDTQYF
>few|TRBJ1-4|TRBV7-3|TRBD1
TGTGCCAGCAGCTTACTCACAGGGGAGGATGAAAAACTGTTTTTT
CASSLLTGEDEKLFF
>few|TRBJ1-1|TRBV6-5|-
TGTGCCAGCAGTCGATTCGGGGACACTGAAGCTTTCTTT
CASSRFGDTEAFF
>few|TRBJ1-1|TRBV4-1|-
TGCGCCAGCAGCCCCCTCGGGCAAGCAAACACTGAAGCTTTCTTT
CASSPLGQANTEAFF
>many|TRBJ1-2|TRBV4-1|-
TGCGCCAGCAGCCAAGTCTTCCCTTTGTTCGGGAATATCGGTGCGGGCTACACCTTC
CASSQVFPLFGNIGAGYTF
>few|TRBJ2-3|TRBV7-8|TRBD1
TGTGCCAGCAGCCAACGAACCCCCCTACAGGGGGCAGATACGCAGTATTTT
CASSQRTPLQGADTQYF
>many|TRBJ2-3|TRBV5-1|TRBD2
TGCGCCAGCAGCTCGACCGGGACTAGCAGCACAGATACGCAGTATTTT
CASSSTGTSSTDTQYF
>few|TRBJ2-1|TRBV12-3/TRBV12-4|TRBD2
TGTGCCAGCAGTCCCCGGACTAGCGGGAACAATGAGCAGTTCTTC
CASSPRTSGNNEQFF
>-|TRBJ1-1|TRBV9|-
TGTGCCAGCAGCCTACTCGCGGCAGTGAACACTGAAGCTTTCTTT
CASSLLAAVNTEAFF
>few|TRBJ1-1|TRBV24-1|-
TGTGCCACCAGTGATTCCAGGGTTTACAACACTGAAGCTTTCTTT
CATSDSRVYNTEAFF
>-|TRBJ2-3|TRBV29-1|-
TGCAGCGTTGAGGGGGCCAAAGATACGCAGTATTTT
CSVEGAKDTQYF
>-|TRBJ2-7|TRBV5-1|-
TGCGCCAGCAGCACGGGACAGCGGGACGGCGAGCAGTACTTC
CASSTGQRDGEQYF
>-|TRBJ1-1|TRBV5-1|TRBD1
TGCGCCAGCAGCGGGGGACAGGTTAAAACTGAAGCTTTCTTT
CASSGGQVKTEAFF
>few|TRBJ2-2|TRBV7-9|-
TGTGCCAGCAGCCCCTTCCGAGACGGGGAGCTGTTTTTT
CASSPFRDGELFF
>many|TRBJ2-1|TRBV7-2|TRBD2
TGTGCCAGCAGCCCCCCTAGCGGGGGGGCCTACAATGAGCAGTTCTTC
CASSPPSGGAYNEQFF
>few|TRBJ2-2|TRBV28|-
TGTGCCAGCAGTTTAGTCTTGGCAGCGAACACCGGGGAGCTGTTTTTT
CASSLVLAANTGELFF
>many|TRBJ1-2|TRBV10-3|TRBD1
TGTGCCATCGAGCCGGACAGGGGGATTAACTATGGCTACACCTTC
CAIEPDRGINYGYTF
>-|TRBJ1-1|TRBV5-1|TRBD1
TGCGCCAGCAGCTTAGCGACAGGGGTCTGGACTGAAGCTTTATTT
CASSLATGVWTEALF
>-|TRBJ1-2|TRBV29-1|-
TGCAGCGTCAACGTCGGGGGCTATGGCTACACCTTC
CSVNVGGYGYTF
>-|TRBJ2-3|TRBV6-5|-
TGTGCCAGCAAAGGGTCGGGGCACTTCGATACGCAGTATTTT
CASKGSGHFDTQYF
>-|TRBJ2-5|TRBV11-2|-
TGTGCCAGCAGCCCTATAGGGGGGGCCCCCGGGGAGACCCAGTACTTC
CASSPIGGAPGETQYF
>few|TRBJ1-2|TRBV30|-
TGTGCCTGGAGTAGACACCAATATGGCTACACCTTC
CAWSRHQYGYTF
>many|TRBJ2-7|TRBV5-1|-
TGCGCCAGCAGCTCCCAGGGTTCCTACGAGCAGTACTTC
CASSSQGSYEQYF